This T cell receptor beta chain was captured in a study of blood T cell repertoires in COVID-19. Trimming cost V 1 base and J 0 bases, with 13 bases left between them. The germline gives CDR1 SGHTA, CDR2 FQGNSA. This CDR3 is built from 17 residues. TCRdb's copy holds only in-frame clones and misses some; the assay was immunoSEQ multiplex PCR. The table shows 100,000 to 150,000 clones, with 81% occurring only once. Sequenced input: peripheral blood. This clonotype was sampled from a man under 40 with COVID-19, enrolled during active disease. This chain links TRBV7-2 with TRBJ1-5; D call uncertain. CDR3 in DNA: TGTGCCAGCAGCTTAGGAGCTTGGAGCAGTAGCAATCAGCCCCAGCATTTT. This translates into CASSLGAWSSSNQPQHF.